This T cell receptor beta chain was identified during a study of blood T cell repertoires in COVID-19. Within 2 weeks before study entry, exposed participants met a COVID-19 case. The V segment lost 1 base and the J segment 4 bases; nucleotides outside the gene matches: 6. Germline V lookup: CDR1 SEHNR, CDR2 FQNEAQ (reference sequence). This CDR3 has 16 residues. Here immunoSEQ multiplex PCR was the method, and the copy in TCRdb shows in-frame clones only, minus some. The table records some 320,000 clones, less than 85% of them present only once. V usage is TRBV7-9 and J usage is TRBJ1-4, with 7 nucleotides matching TRBD1. The source of this sequence is a woman in her 30s who had been exposed to COVID-19. The sequenced sample was PBMCs or T cells enriched from blood (not recorded which). Here the CDR3 reads CASSLGQGLGNEKLFF. The DNA for the CDR3 is TGTGCCAGCAGCTTAGGACAGGGACTGGGTAATGAAAAACTGTTTTTT.